The table lists the clone carrying this T cell receptor (beta chain) with many counts. What it recognizes is unknown. Deletions cut 3 bases from V and 1 base from J, with 7 bases between. From germline, CDR1 is DFQATT and CDR2 SNEGSKA (reference sequence). The CDR3 loop spans 13 amino acids. This sample is drawn from a study of spatial heterogeneity in lung cancer. General study findings and limits: Higher tumor mutation counts went along with higher counts of expanded intratumoral alpha and beta TCRs.

TCRdb re-called the 5' RACE reads with MiXCR, one entry per CDR3 protein. The sample contains fewer than 7,500 distinct CDR3 sequences, roughly a tenth of which appear only once. Time point described: sample taken at primary tumor resection. The starting material was lung tumor tissue, obtained at surgery. This chain connects TRBV20-1 to TRBJ2-4; perhaps TRBD2 as D (6 bases). The receptor was derived from a female donor with early-stage non-small cell lung cancer. CDR3 protein: CSASGGAKNIQYF. The CDR3 coding sequence is TGCAGTGCTAGTGGGGGGGCCAAAAACATTCAGTACTTC.